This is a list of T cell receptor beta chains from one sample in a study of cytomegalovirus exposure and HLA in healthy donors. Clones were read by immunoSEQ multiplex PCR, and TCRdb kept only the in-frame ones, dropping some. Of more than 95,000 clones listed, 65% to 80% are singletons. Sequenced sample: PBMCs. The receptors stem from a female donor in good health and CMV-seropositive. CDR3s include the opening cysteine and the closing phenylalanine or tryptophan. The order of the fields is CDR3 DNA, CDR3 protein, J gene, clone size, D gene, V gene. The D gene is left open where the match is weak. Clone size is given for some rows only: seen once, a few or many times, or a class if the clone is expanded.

TGTGCCAGCAGTTTAGGCGGGAGCGGGACCCAGTACTTC,CASSLGGSGTQYF,TRBJ2-5,NA,TRBD2,TRBV27
TGCGCCAGCAGCTTTACAGGGCAGTCTGGAAACACCATATATTTT,CASSFTGQSGNTIYF,TRBJ1-3,few,NA,TRBV5-1
TGTGCCAGCAGCTCGGGACAGGGGGCGCAAGGCTACACCTTC,CASSSGQGAQGYTF,TRBJ1-2,NA,TRBD1,TRBV7-6
TGTGCCAGCAGCCGGCCGGGACACGTTAACTATGGCTACACCTTC,CASSRPGHVNYGYTF,TRBJ1-2,NA,NA,TRBV11-2
TGTGCCAGTAGTACCCCGGAGCGGGTACAGACAGATAGCAATCAGCCCCAGCATTTT,CASSTPERVQTDSNQPQHF,TRBJ1-5,NA,NA,TRBV19
TGCGCCAGCAGGCCCTCCCCAGGGGCCCACGAGCAGTACTTC,CASRPSPGAHEQYF,TRBJ2-7,few,NA,TRBV5-1
TGTGCCAGCAGCAGGGGACGGGGTGAAAAACTGTTTTTT,CASSRGRGEKLFF,TRBJ1-4,NA,NA,TRBV2
TGTGCCAGCAGCTTTATTCAGGGCCTAATGAACACTGAAGCTTTCTTT,CASSFIQGLMNTEAFF,TRBJ1-1,NA,NA,TRBV5-6
TGTGCCAGCAGCCAAGGGGGTTCCAGTAGCGGCAACGAGCAGTACTTC,CASSQGGSSSGNEQYF,TRBJ2-7,NA,NA,TRBV4-2
TGTGCCAGCCTAAGGGGGCATAGCTATGGCTACACCTTC,CASLRGHSYGYTF,TRBJ1-2,NA,TRBD1,TRBV28
TGCGCCAGCAGCCGCGGGACAGGCCAGGGTGAGCAGTTCTTC,CASSRGTGQGEQFF,TRBJ2-1,NA,TRBD1,TRBV5-1
TGTGCCAGCAGTTTCACTTCAACCTATGGCTACACCTTC,CASSFTSTYGYTF,TRBJ1-2,NA,NA,TRBV28
TGTGCCAGCCGGGGGGGGAACTACGAGCAGTACTTC,CASRGGNYEQYF,TRBJ2-7,NA,TRBD2,TRBV6-5
TGCAGTGCCAGGGGTTTCTATGGCTACACCTTC,CSARGFYGYTF,TRBJ1-2,NA,NA,TRBV20-1
TGTGCCAGCAGCCCCCGACAGGGGGGACCGACAGATACGCAGTATTTT,CASSPRQGGPTDTQYF,TRBJ2-3,NA,TRBD1,TRBV9
TGTGCCAGCAGGGTTTTGAGGGCGGGGAACACTGAAGCTTTCTTT,CASRVLRAGNTEAFF,TRBJ1-1,once,NA,TRBV2
TGCGCCAGCAGCCAGCTGGAGCTCCCAGAGGCCACTGAAGCTTTCTTT,CASSQLELPEATEAFF,TRBJ1-1,few,NA,TRBV4-3
TGTGCCAGCAGCAAAGCACCGTCCCTAGCGAAAAGCACAGATACGCAGTATTTT,CASSKAPSLAKSTDTQYF,TRBJ2-3,few,NA,TRBV21-1
TGTGCCTGGAGTAGGGGTGGGCCGGATCAGCCCCAGCATTTT,CAWSRGGPDQPQHF,TRBJ1-5,NA,NA,TRBV30
TGTGCCAGCTCACCACGTACCGGTAAAGAGACCCAGTACTTC,CASSPRTGKETQYF,TRBJ2-5,NA,NA,TRBV18
TGTGCCAGCAGTGGGGGACAGAACACTGAAGCTTTCTTT,CASSGGQNTEAFF,TRBJ1-1,few,NA,TRBV2
TGTGCCAGCAGACCGACAGGGAACTATCAGCCCCAGCATTTT,CASRPTGNYQPQHF,TRBJ1-5,NA,TRBD1,TRBV28
TGTGCCAGCAGCCATTCTAGCGGGTGGGGAAATGAGCAGTTCTTC,CASSHSSGWGNEQFF,TRBJ2-1,NA,TRBD2,TRBV9
TGTGCCAGCAGCTCGGGGGTTATACGGTCACCCCTCCACTTT,CASSSGVIRSPLHF,TRBJ1-6,few,NA,TRBV7-2
TGTGCCAGCAGCACCAATGGACAGGGGGCCGGCAATCAGCCCCAGCATTTT,CASSTNGQGAGNQPQHF,TRBJ1-5,NA,TRBD1,TRBV7-8
TGTGCCATCAGTGAGTCGGTAGGGGACTATGGCTACACCTTC,CAISESVGDYGYTF,TRBJ1-2,NA,NA,TRBV10-3
TGTGCCAGCAGTCTAGGACAGGGTGGAGAAGAGACCCAGTACTTC,CASSLGQGGEETQYF,TRBJ2-5,NA,TRBD1,TRBV28
TGTGCCAGCCGTGAGACAGGGAGCAATCAGCCCCAGCATTTT,CASRETGSNQPQHF,TRBJ1-5,few,TRBD1,TRBV6-1
TGTGCCTGGAGTGAAGGGGGCCTTAAACCCTCTGGCTACACCTTC,CAWSEGGLKPSGYTF,TRBJ1-2,NA,TRBD1,TRBV30
TGTGCCAGCAGCTTGGTTGGGACAGGGGATGGCTACACCTTC,CASSLVGTGDGYTF,TRBJ1-2,once,TRBD1,TRBV5-4
TGCAGCGTTAACGGAGACAGGGGGTCCACCTACGAGCAGTACTTC,CSVNGDRGSTYEQYF,TRBJ2-7,NA,TRBD1,TRBV29-1
TGCGCCAGCAGCTTAGTCCAGGGGGCGCCCTACGAGCAGTACTTC,CASSLVQGAPYEQYF,TRBJ2-7,NA,TRBD1,TRBV5-1
TGTGCCAGCAGCTTAATACCGGAGTACCACGAGCAGTACTTC,CASSLIPEYHEQYF,TRBJ2-7,NA,NA,TRBV7-2
TGTGCCTGGAGTTCTCAGGGCCCTGAAGCTTTCTTT,CAWSSQGPEAFF,TRBJ1-1,NA,NA,TRBV30
TGCGCCAGCAGCCCGGGACTAGCGGAGACCGGGGAGCTGTTTTTT,CASSPGLAETGELFF,TRBJ2-2,NA,TRBD2,TRBV4-1
TGTGCCATCAGTACGGGACACTCGAACACTGAAGCTTTCTTT,CAISTGHSNTEAFF,TRBJ1-1,few,NA,TRBV10-3
TGCGCCAGCAGCCAAGAGGGGAGACTAGCGGGGGTCGGCTACGAGACCCAGTACTTC,CASSQEGRLAGVGYETQYF,TRBJ2-5,few,TRBD2,TRBV4-1
TGTGCCAGCAGCTTTACAGGGACAGGAAACACAGATACGCAGTATTTT,CASSFTGTGNTDTQYF,TRBJ2-3,NA,TRBD1,TRBV11-3
TGTGCCAGCAGCCGGGACAGGGGCAGGTACGAGCAGTACTTC,CASSRDRGRYEQYF,TRBJ2-7,NA,TRBD1,TRBV28
TGTGCCAGCAGCCCTCGTCCGGAGGGGGGGCTACGGGTCAATCAGCCCCAGCATTTT,CASSPRPEGGLRVNQPQHF,TRBJ1-5,NA,NA,TRBV7-8
TGTGCCTGGAGTGTACATAATAGCAATCAGCCCCAGCATTTT,CAWSVHNSNQPQHF,TRBJ1-5,NA,NA,TRBV30
TGTGCCAGCAGTGCTGGGGACAAGACTGGCTACACCTTC,CASSAGDKTGYTF,TRBJ1-2,NA,NA,TRBV28
TGTGCCAGCTCGACTAGCGGGGGGCCCACAGATACGCAGTATTTT,CASSTSGGPTDTQYF,TRBJ2-3,NA,TRBD2,TRBV6-4
TGTGCCAGCAGCTTAAACAGCGGTACCTACAATGAGCAGTTCTTC,CASSLNSGTYNEQFF,TRBJ2-1,NA,NA,TRBV7-2
TGTGCCTGGAGGAGTGGGGCGGGGGGATACAATGAGCAGTTCTTC,CAWRSGAGGYNEQFF,TRBJ2-1,NA,TRBD2,TRBV30
TGCAGTGCTAGAACTCGAGATACGCAGTATTTT,CSARTRDTQYF,TRBJ2-3,NA,NA,TRBV20-1
TGTGCCAGCAGCTTAGAAGTAGGCAGGGCCAACACTGAAGCTTTCTTT,CASSLEVGRANTEAFF,TRBJ1-1,NA,NA,TRBV7-2
TGCAGCGCATCGGACAGTACCCCGTGGGGCTACACCTTC,CSASDSTPWGYTF,TRBJ1-2,NA,NA,TRBV29-1
TGTGCCAGCAGCCGCCTTCGGGGAGCGAACACCGGGGAGCTGTTTTTT,CASSRLRGANTGELFF,TRBJ2-2,NA,NA,TRBV4-2
TGTGCCAGCAGCTACTCGCGGGGTTGGGACGAGCAGTACTTC,CASSYSRGWDEQYF,TRBJ2-7,NA,NA,TRBV6-5
TGTGCCAGCAGCGTAGTAGGACAGTCAAGTGGCTACACCTTC,CASSVVGQSSGYTF,TRBJ1-2,NA,NA,TRBV9
TGTGCCAGCAGCGCACAGGGTCCGACCTCAGAAAAACTGTTTTTT,CASSAQGPTSEKLFF,TRBJ1-4,once,NA,TRBV9
TGCGCCAGCAGCCAAGGAGGGTACGAGCAGTACTTC,CASSQGGYEQYF,TRBJ2-7,NA,NA,TRBV4-1
TGTGCCTGGAGTACCGGGACAGGCCCAAATCAGCCCCAGCATTTT,CAWSTGTGPNQPQHF,TRBJ1-5,NA,TRBD1,TRBV30
TGTGCCAGCAGCGGGGACAGGGGGCTAGATACGCAGTATTTT,CASSGDRGLDTQYF,TRBJ2-3,few,TRBD1,TRBV7-2
TGTGCCTGGGGAGGACTAATCCCGACGCAGTACTTC,CAWGGLIPTQYF,TRBJ2-7,NA,NA,TRBV30
TGCGCCAGCAGCCAAGATCCTAGAGGGGGGGCTGCTAGGAATTCACCCCTCCACTTT,CASSQDPRGGAARNSPLHF,TRBJ1-6,NA,NA,TRBV4-1
TGTGCCAGCTCACCCCCGGGGGGAGCTGAGCAGTACTTC,CASSPPGGAEQYF,TRBJ2-5,NA,TRBD2,TRBV18
TGTGCCAGCAGCGAGGGAGGAGTTGGGCGCTACGAGCAGTACTTC,CASSEGGVGRYEQYF,TRBJ2-7,NA,NA,TRBV9